This T cell receptor (beta chain) stems from a study of cytomegalovirus exposure and HLA in healthy donors. The PCR employed 60 Vbeta primers together with 13 Jbeta primers. The data were produced by immunoSEQ multiplex PCR, yet TCRdb's version contains in-frame clones alone and is incomplete. The data show approximately 170,000 clones, approximately 81% seen once. The CDR3 extends over 16 amino acids. Trimming cost V 2 bases and J 1 base, with 11 bases left between them. Germline V gene lookup returns CDR1 SGHAT and CDR2 FQDESV (reference sequence). The chain couples TRBV11-1 to TRBJ2-2, with D possibly matching TRBD1 (5 bases). This receptor was obtained from a male donor in good health and CMV-seronegative. Material for sequencing was PBMCs. DNA for the CDR3: TGTGCCAGCAGCTTAATGGGGCAGGGGAACACCGGGGAGCTGTTTTTT. Protein product: CASSLMGQGNTGELFF. Variable domain in full (rest from reference TRBV11-1 and TRBJ2-2): EAEVAQSPRYKITEKSQAVAFWCDPISGHATLYWYRQILGQGPELLVQFQDESVVDDSQLPKDRFSAERLKGVDSTLKIQPAELGDSAMYLCASSLMGQGNTGELFFGEGSRLTVL.